The clone carrying this T cell receptor (beta chain) was seen a handful of times. Its antigen is unidentified. The sample belongs to a study of cytomegalovirus exposure and HLA in healthy donors. The study's findings and limits: Reported findings show TCR beta sequences accurately forecast HLA-A and HLA-B alleles in most subjects. Most TCR sequences were rare, but some public TCRs occurred in many donors.

Regarding donors, all were healthy bone marrow donors. Germline V gene lookup returns CDR1 SGHAT and CDR2 FQNNGV. Trimming at V came to 5 bases and at J to 6 bases, leaving 5 bases not matched to a gene. The CDR3 covers 14 residues. PCR involved 60 Vbeta and 13 Jbeta primers. Original processing methods: Later, some 75 million unique TCR beta chains were counted in an analysis, and approximately 10 million of them were shared. Measured with immunoSEQ multiplex PCR; TCRdb has only the in-frame clones, and not every one. V, J and clone size derive from that table, while D and trimming were established from the DNA sequence. The sample contains about 130,000 clones, roughly four fifths of which appear only once.

The chain links TRBV11-2 to TRBJ2-3; 10 bases agree with TRBD2. The TCR originated in a male donor in good health and CMV-seropositive. Sequencing used PBMCs. For the CDR3, the DNA is TGTGCCAGCAGCCTAGCGGGAGTAGGTGATACGCAGTATTTT. It is translated as CASSLAGVGDTQYF.